The 4 T cell receptor beta chains given below trace back to one sample, sequenced in a study of T-cell memory formation after mild COVID-19. TCRdb processed the 5' RACE reads anew with MiXCR; each CDR3 protein has one entry. The sample lists approximately 560,000 distinct CDR3 sequences; 15% to 20% were seen once. Sample: PBMCs or a T cell subset sorted from them (not recorded which). These TCRs come from an adult woman who had mild COVID-19 (a few samples of this study predate the infection). Cell type and time point are not known.

The chain's CDR3 is CASSHPPGRGTAYEQYF. The CDR3 nucleotides are TGCGCCAGCAGCCACCCCCCGGGCCGCGGGACTGCCTACGAGCAGTACTTC. V and J are TRBV4-1 and TRBJ2-7, with TRBD2 as a possible D gene (6 bases). Germline V gene sequence: CDR1 MGHRA, CDR2 YSYEKL. This CDR3 contains 17 residues. Trimming took 3 bases from V and 2 from J, leaving 20 bases between them.

This clonotype was recorded a few times. This rearrangement joins TRBV29-1 to TRBJ2-1; possibly TRBD1 for D (5 bases). Germline CDR1 and CDR2: SQVTM and ANQGSEA. The CDR3 extends over 12 amino acids. V was cut by 4 bases and J by 9 bases, with 13 bases left in between. The DNA for the CDR3 is TGCAGCGTTGGAAGGGGATCCGGTGAGCAGTTCTTC. It yields the protein CSVGRGSGEQFF.

This clonotype was seen more than once but under ten times. V usage is TRBV15 and J usage is TRBJ1-1; D ambiguous. Trimming pared 4 bases from V and 0 bases from J, leaving 6 bases between. The CDR3 is 13 residues long. CDR1 is LNHNV, CDR2 YYDKDF, per germline (reference sequence). This CDR3 is CATSNGLNTEAFF. The DNA of the CDR3 is TGTGCCACCAGCAATGGTCTGAACACTGAAGCTTTCTTT.

This clonotype was seen a handful of times. The V call is TRBV12-3 or TRBV12-4, the J call TRBJ2-7, with D perhaps being TRBD1 or TRBD2 (6 bases each). V was clipped by 2 bases and J by 0 bases, with 14 bases between them. The CDR3 is 16 amino acids. CDR3 amino acids: CASSLRGVGSSYEQYF. CDR3 nucleotide sequence: TGTGCCAGCAGTTTAAGGGGGGTAGGGAGCTCCTACGAGCAGTACTTC.